This T cell receptor beta chain is drawn from a study of identical twins. Whole-study results and caveats: Within monozygotic twins, out-of-frame TCR alpha sharing was underestimated by the models. Researchers caution that invariant MAIT and iNKT cells could partly confound zero-insertion analyses. Less excess twin sharing appeared in beta out-of-frame sequences.

A remark on this clonotype: Antigen specificity is unknown.

The CDR3 has 14 amino acids. Germline CDR1 and CDR2: SGHAT and FQNNGV. V dropped 1 base and J dropped 3; count of bases not matched to a gene: 3. Template switching added a universal primer site, and cDNA bore unique molecular identifiers. Each CDR3 protein is one row after TCRdb ran MiXCR on the 5' RACE reads. In the table there are hundreds of thousands of distinct CDR3 sequences, more than 9% of which are singletons. This sample also appeared in a second study, on yellow fever vaccine responses in identical twins.

The sample consisted of CD8+ T cells sorted from blood. This sequence joins TRBV11-2 and TRBJ2-7; TRBD1 matches at 7 bases. The clonotype was recovered from a woman aged 18-29 years in good health. CDR3 DNA: TGTGCCAGCAGCTTAGCGGCAGGGGGCTACGAGCAGTACGTC. It yields the protein CASSLAAGGYEQYV.